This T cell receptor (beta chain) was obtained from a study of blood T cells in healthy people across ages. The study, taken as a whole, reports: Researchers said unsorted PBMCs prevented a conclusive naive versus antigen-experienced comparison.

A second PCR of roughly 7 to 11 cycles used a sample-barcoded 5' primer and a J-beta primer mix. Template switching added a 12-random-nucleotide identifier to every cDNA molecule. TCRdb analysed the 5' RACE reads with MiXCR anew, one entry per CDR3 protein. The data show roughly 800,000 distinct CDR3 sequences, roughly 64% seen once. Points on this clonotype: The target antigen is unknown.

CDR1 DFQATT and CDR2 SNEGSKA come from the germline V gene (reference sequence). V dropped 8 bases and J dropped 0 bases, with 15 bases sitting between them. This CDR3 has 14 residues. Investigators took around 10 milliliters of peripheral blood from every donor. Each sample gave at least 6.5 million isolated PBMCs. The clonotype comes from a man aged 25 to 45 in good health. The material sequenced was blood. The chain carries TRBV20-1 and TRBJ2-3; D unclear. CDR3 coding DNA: TGCAGTCCCCGGCCGAGAGGAAGCACAGATACGCAGTATTTT. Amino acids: CSPRPRGSTDTQYF.